This is a list of T cell receptor beta chains from one sample in a study of CD4 T cells in relation to SARS-CoV-2 and coronaviruses. Sequenced by immunoSEQ multiplex PCR; TCRdb stores in-frame clones only, minus some. The data show around 25,000 clones, about 77% seen once. These TCRs' antigens remain unknown. The material sequenced was CD4+ T cells from PBMCs, cultured in vitro. Source of these receptors: a human donor in good health. The CDR3 runs from the conserved cysteine through the conserved F or W. A D gene is named only where the DNA matches it firmly. Rows may omit the clone size; those that give it use once, few, many or a size class.

len: 12; v_gene: TRBV6-5; d_gene: TRBD1; j_gene: TRBJ1-2; abundance: -; CDR3aa: CASSQGAYGYTF; CDR3nt: TGTGCCAGCAGTCAGGGGGCGTATGGCTACACCTTC
len: 14; v_gene: TRBV5-1; d_gene: -; j_gene: TRBJ1-3; abundance: -; CDR3aa: CASSSGRSGNTIYF; CDR3nt: TGCGCCAGCAGCTCCGGGAGGTCTGGAAACACCATATATTTT
len: 16; v_gene: TRBV7-2; d_gene: -; j_gene: TRBJ2-7; abundance: few; CDR3aa: CASSPRRGRYGYEQYF; CDR3nt: TGTGCCAGCAGCCCCCGGCGAGGGCGGTACGGTTACGAGCAGTACTTC
len: 12; v_gene: TRBV6-5; d_gene: -; j_gene: TRBJ1-2; abundance: -; CDR3aa: CASSYTGNGYTF; CDR3nt: TGTGCCAGCAGTTACACAGGGAATGGCTACACCTTC
len: 18; v_gene: TRBV7-2; d_gene: -; j_gene: TRBJ2-1; abundance: few; CDR3aa: CASSLAGSYWSSYNEQFF; CDR3nt: TGTGCCAGCAGCTTAGCGGGCAGCTACTGGAGCTCCTACAATGAGCAGTTCTTC
len: 18; v_gene: TRBV18; d_gene: -; j_gene: TRBJ2-1; abundance: -; CDR3aa: CASSPPGLHHPSYNEQFF; CDR3nt: TGTGCCAGCTCACCGCCGGGACTCCATCACCCCTCCTACAATGAGCAGTTCTTC
len: 14; v_gene: TRBV7-2; d_gene: TRBD2; j_gene: TRBJ2-7; abundance: -; CDR3aa: CASSPGLAHYEQYF; CDR3nt: TGTGCCAGCAGCCCCGGACTAGCCCACTACGAGCAGTACTTC
len: 15; v_gene: TRBV9; d_gene: -; j_gene: TRBJ2-2; abundance: once; CDR3aa: CASSVRTAETGELFF; CDR3nt: TGTGCCAGCAGCGTTAGGACAGCGGAGACCGGGGAGCTGTTTTTT
len: 12; v_gene: TRBV2; d_gene: -; j_gene: TRBJ2-2; abundance: -; CDR3aa: CASTQGPGELFF; CDR3nt: TGTGCCAGCACGCAGGGTCCCGGGGAGCTGTTTTTT
len: 15; v_gene: TRBV5-4; d_gene: TRBD2; j_gene: TRBJ2-1; abundance: -; CDR3aa: CASSFWGGGRTEQFF; CDR3nt: TGTGCCAGCAGCTTTTGGGGCGGGGGTAGGACTGAGCAGTTCTTC
len: 14; v_gene: TRBV6-4; d_gene: -; j_gene: TRBJ2-1; abundance: -; CDR3aa: CASSDGGLYNEQFF; CDR3nt: TGTGCCAGCAGTGACGGAGGACTCTACAATGAGCAGTTCTTC
len: 15; v_gene: TRBV10-3; d_gene: TRBD1; j_gene: TRBJ2-3; abundance: -; CDR3aa: CAIRDGQGSTDTQYF; CDR3nt: TGTGCCATCAGGGATGGACAGGGAAGCACAGATACGCAGTATTTT
len: 12; v_gene: TRBV2; d_gene: -; j_gene: TRBJ1-5; abundance: once; CDR3aa: CASSQGWQPQHF; CDR3nt: TGTGCCAGCAGCCAGGGGTGGCAGCCCCAGCATTTT
len: 15; v_gene: TRBV29-1; d_gene: -; j_gene: TRBJ1-4; abundance: -; CDR3aa: CSVKGREGPNEKLFF; CDR3nt: TGCAGCGTGAAAGGCAGGGAGGGCCCTAATGAAAAACTGTTTTTT
len: 16; v_gene: TRBV3-1/TRBV3-2; d_gene: TRBD2; j_gene: TRBJ2-7; abundance: -; CDR3aa: CASSQQSTSGPLEQYF; CDR3nt: TGTGCCAGCAGCCAGCAGTCGACTAGCGGGCCCCTGGAGCAGTACTTC
len: 14; v_gene: TRBV5-1; d_gene: -; j_gene: TRBJ2-5; abundance: -; CDR3aa: CASSLGQHQETQYF; CDR3nt: TGCGCCAGCAGCTTGGGACAGCACCAAGAGACCCAGTACTTC
len: 13; v_gene: TRBV7-2; d_gene: TRBD1; j_gene: TRBJ1-2; abundance: -; CDR3aa: CASSPTGGAGYTF; CDR3nt: TGTGCCAGCAGCCCGACAGGGGGCGCAGGCTACACCTTC
len: 15; v_gene: TRBV2; d_gene: TRBD1; j_gene: TRBJ1-5; abundance: -; CDR3aa: CASSGGQGGIQPQHF; CDR3nt: TGTGCCAGCAGTGGGGGACAGGGAGGGATTCAGCCCCAGCATTTT
len: 16; v_gene: TRBV28; d_gene: TRBD2; j_gene: TRBJ2-7; abundance: once; CDR3aa: CASSLPSGGRANEQYF; CDR3nt: TGTGCCAGCAGTTTGCCGTCGGGGGGTCGGGCCAACGAGCAGTACTTC
len: 13; v_gene: TRBV7-2; d_gene: -; j_gene: TRBJ2-2; abundance: -; CDR3aa: CASSLVGSGELFF; CDR3nt: TGTGCCAGCAGCTTAGTGGGATCCGGGGAGCTGTTTTTT
len: 15; v_gene: TRBV11-1; d_gene: -; j_gene: TRBJ2-1; abundance: -; CDR3aa: CASSKPRDREDEQFF; CDR3nt: TGTGCCAGCAGCAAGCCCCGGGACCGCGAGGATGAGCAGTTCTTC